A selection of T cell receptor beta chains follows, all from one sample in a study of early T cells in non-severe SARS-CoV-2 infection. TCRdb re-called the 5' RACE reads with MiXCR, one entry per CDR3 protein. Of approximately 120,000 distinct CDR3 sequences in the sample, approximately 15% are singletons; the top ten hold 21%. Sequencing was done on a sample of whole blood. These receptors were taken from an adult who was a healthcare worker with PCR-confirmed SARS-CoV-2 infection or an uninfected control (not recorded which). CDR3s include the opening cysteine and the closing phenylalanine or tryptophan. The D gene is left open where the match is weak. Not every row has a clone size; where given, it reads once, few, many or a size class.

16,.,TRBJ1-1,TRBV7-8,.,CASSPRPLELYTEAFF,TGTGCCAGCAGCCCAAGACCCCTAGAGTTATACACTGAAGCTTTCTTT
16,few,TRBJ2-2,TRBV7-3,.,CASSPGQRSGTGELFF,TGTGCCAGCAGCCCGGGTCAGCGGTCTGGCACCGGGGAGCTGTTTTTT
16,many,TRBJ2-7,TRBV21-1,.,CASSNSTSGGPYEQYF,TGTGCCAGCAGCAATTCGACTAGCGGGGGGCCCTACGAGCAGTACTTC
14,.,TRBJ1-1,TRBV12-3/TRBV12-4,.,CASSSIRGNSEAFF,TGTGCCAGCAGTTCCATAAGGGGGAATAGTGAAGCTTTCTTT
16,.,TRBJ2-6,TRBV19,.,CASSTPPWLGANVLTF,TGTGCCAGTAGTACCCCCCCGTGGCTTGGGGCCAACGTCCTGACTTTC
16,.,TRBJ1-6,TRBV25-1,.,CASSEMGGAYNSPLHF,TGTGCCAGCAGTGAAATGGGGGGCGCGTATAATTCACCCCTCCACTTT
11,many,TRBJ2-3,TRBV29-1,TRBD2,CSVTSGGSQYF,TGCAGCGTTACTAGCGGGGGTTCGCAGTATTTT
11,few,TRBJ2-1,TRBV5-1,.,CASSDWNEQFF,TGCGCCAGCAGCGACTGGAATGAGCAGTTCTTC
11,.,TRBJ2-7,TRBV10-2,.,CASSESGEQYF,TGCGCCAGCAGTGAGTCGGGCGAGCAGTACTTC
16,many,TRBJ1-3,TRBV6-1,TRBD1,CASSENPGQRRNTIYF,TGTGCCAGCAGTGAAAATCCGGGACAGCGTCGAAACACCATATATTTT
16,.,TRBJ2-3,TRBV4-1,.,CASSQAVTLKADTQYF,TGCGCCAGCAGCCAAGCGGTCACCCTGAAGGCAGATACGCAGTATTTT